This T cell receptor beta chain was sequenced for a study of persistence of HIV-infected CD4 T cells (dated by TCRdb to the early 2020s). For context, the study as a whole: The study isolated CMV- and HIV-1 Gag-responding CD4+ T cells from ART-treated individuals to examine antigen-driven clonal expansion of HIV-1-infected cells. Suppressive ART had been received by participants for a median of about eight years. Peripheral blood samples of up to 180 mL were taken at multiple time points, with the exception of a couple of participants who underwent leukapheresis at a single time point. The clonality of all cells in each sorted population was measured by TCRbeta sequencing, and the clonality of infected cells was measured by proviral sequencing. For the TCR cluster analysis across participants, about 8 participants were included for CMV and about 7 participants for Gag.

According to the study, the label for this sample's treatment or condition signals: suppressive antiretroviral therapy. A pool of overlapping 15-mer peptides from HIV-1 Gag, at 1 ug per peptide per mL, was used to stimulate the cells. Nonresponding CD40L-negative CD69-negative CD45RO-high memory CD4+ T cells were sorted as memory populations depleted of antigen-responding cells. Participants were HIV-1-infected adults who started suppressive ART during chronic infection. For at least 4 years, participants had undetectable plasma HIV-1 RNA, below 50 copies/mL. To be included, participants needed a CD4+ T cell count above 400 cells/uL and a positive CMV serology. Before stimulation, PBMCs were isolated using density centrifugation and depleted of CD8+ T cells. For about 17 hours, the CD8-depleted PBMCs were stimulated with anti-CD28/CD49d costimulation, a CD40-blocking antibody, and enfuvirtide to prevent new infections. Cell sorting was performed on a Beckman Coulter MoFlo Legacy or XDP sorter, and dead cells were excluded with propidium iodide. For samples with more than one million cells, genomic DNA was extracted with the QIAamp DNA Mini Kit, and for all other samples the Quick-DNA Microprep Kit was used.

Study-wide findings and limitations: Significantly lower TCRbeta richness was observed in CMV- and Gag-responding cells than in anti-CD3/anti-CD28-responding cells, and higher oligoclonality was observed in CMV-responding cells than in CD3/CD28-stimulated and Gag-responding cells. Degenerate expanded CDR3beta sequences were enriched in antigen-responding cells, suggesting convergent selection of CD4+ responses to CMV and Gag. Only a small number of individuals took part in the study, and the range of antigens tested was limited. A correlation was observed between TCR oligoclonality and proviral oligoclonality within the same sorted populations. Bulk TCR analyses could not be limited to the rare CMV-responding cells that actually contained HIV-1 proviruses.

Regarding this clone: The clone's antigen remains unknown. Base qualities are missing; no much larger clone stands one base away.

CDR1 and CDR2 are read off the germline V gene as SGHAT and FQNNGV. Including cysteine and phenylalanine, the CDR3 has 15 amino acids. This entry keeps only the CDR3 DNA: 45 bases, framed from base 1. V is trimmed back by 5 bases and J by 0 bases, and the junction contains 4 bases that no gene match accounts for. TCRbeta repertoires were sequenced from genomic DNA with the immunoSEQ hsTCRB assay version 4 in survey mode. For TCRbeta sequencing, genomic DNA was diluted to about 9.5 ng/uL, and up to 1 ug was used per sample. The authors processed their data as follows. TCRbeta data analysis was done in ImmunoSeq Analyzer 3.0, and diversity was calculated on productive nucleotide rearrangements. Using the Immunarch R package, lower-bound TCR diversity was estimated with the improved Chao index and clonality was estimated with the Gini coefficient. Different nucleotide rearrangements encoding the same CDR3beta amino acid sequence were counted as distinct clonotypes. Differential abundance analysis identified TCRbeta sequences significantly enriched in antigen-responding cells relative to anti-CD3/anti-CD28-activated cells. GLIPH2 grouped TCRs by predicted peptide-MHC specificity, both within each participant and across combined participant data sets. Held by TCRdb, this immuneACCESS table contains in-frame sequences only and omits some clones. Under half of the omission traces to an unresolved V gene where checked; the cause of the rest is unknown. V and J calls plus clone size are reproduced from that table; the DNA served to infer D and trimming. The table for this sample lists 30,000 to 45,000 clones; more than 70% of them were counted only once. The ten largest clones capture around 5% of the sample.

This sequence originates from an adult with HIV. The donor label of this sample is uncertain. This receptor chain uses TRBV11-2 and TRBJ2-1, with 7 bases aligning to TRBD1. Sequencing used cultured CD4+ T cells from PBMCs, obtained from a patient who received antiretroviral therapy. The cell subset or site label of this sample denotes: CD40L-CD69- CD45RO-high memory CD4 T cells not responding to Gag peptides. At the DNA level, the sequence is TGTGCCAGCAGCCAGGGGGATAGCTCCTACAATGAGCAGTTCTTC. Translation gives CASSQGDSSYNEQFF.